This TCR beta chain was recovered during a study of T-cell memory formation after mild COVID-19. Looking at the study overall: Among the donors, TCR clusters were largely specific to each donor. Study-level points and caveats: While clones contracting from day 15 to 85 were balanced between CD4 and CD8, later expanders leaned CD4+. Pre-infection memory showed some responding clones, and this suggested that cross-reactive memory joined.

On this clonotype: What it recognizes is unknown.

V lost 2 bases, J lost 5 bases, and 12 bases lay in between. CDR3 size: 13 residues. In germline, CDR1 is DFQATT, CDR2 SNEGSKA (reference sequence). MiXCR, applied by TCRdb to the 5' RACE reads, yields one record per CDR3 protein. The table records about 250,000 distinct CDR3 sequences, about a sixth of them present only once. The sample was PBMCs or a T cell subset sorted from them (not recorded which). The source of this sequence is a man younger than 35 who had mild COVID-19 (a few samples of this study predate the infection). Cell type and time point are not known. The chain joins TRBV20-1 to TRBJ2-5; perhaps TRBD2 as D (6 bases). The CDR3: CSARPSGWETQYF. For the CDR3, the DNA is TGCAGTGCTAGACCGAGCGGGTGGGAGACCCAGTACTTC.